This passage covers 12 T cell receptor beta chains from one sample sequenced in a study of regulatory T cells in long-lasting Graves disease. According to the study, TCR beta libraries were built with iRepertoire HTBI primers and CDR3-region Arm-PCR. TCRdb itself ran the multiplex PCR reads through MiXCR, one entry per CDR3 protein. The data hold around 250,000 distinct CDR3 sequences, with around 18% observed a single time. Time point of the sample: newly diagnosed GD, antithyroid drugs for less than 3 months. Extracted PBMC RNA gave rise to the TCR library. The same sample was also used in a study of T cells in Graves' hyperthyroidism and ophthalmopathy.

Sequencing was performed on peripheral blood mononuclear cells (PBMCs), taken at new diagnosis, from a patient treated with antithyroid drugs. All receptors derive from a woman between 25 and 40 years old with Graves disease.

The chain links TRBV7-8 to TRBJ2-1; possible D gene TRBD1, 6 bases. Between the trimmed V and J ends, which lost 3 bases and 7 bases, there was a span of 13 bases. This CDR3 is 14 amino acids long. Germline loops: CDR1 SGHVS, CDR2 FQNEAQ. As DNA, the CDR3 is TGTGCCAGCAGCTTTTGGCAGGGGCGGAATGAGCAGTTCTTC. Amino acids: CASSFWQGRNEQFF. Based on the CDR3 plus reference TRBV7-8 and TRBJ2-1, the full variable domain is GAGVSQSPRYKVAKRGQDVALRCDPISGHVSLFWYQQALGQGPEFLTYFQNEAQLDKSGLPSDRFFAERPEGSVSTLKIQRTQQEDSAVYLCASSFWQGRNEQFFGPGTRLTVL.

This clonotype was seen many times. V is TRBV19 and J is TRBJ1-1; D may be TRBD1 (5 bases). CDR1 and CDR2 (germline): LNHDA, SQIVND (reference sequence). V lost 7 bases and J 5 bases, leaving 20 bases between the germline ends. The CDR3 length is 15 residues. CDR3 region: CASNTGDPVRTEAFF. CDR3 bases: TGTGCCAGTAATACGGGGGATCCGGTTAGGACTGAAGCTTTCTTT.

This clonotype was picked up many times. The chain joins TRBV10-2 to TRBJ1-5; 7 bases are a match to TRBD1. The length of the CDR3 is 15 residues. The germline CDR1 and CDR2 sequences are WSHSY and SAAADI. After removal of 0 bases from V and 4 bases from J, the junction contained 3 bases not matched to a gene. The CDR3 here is CASSESSQGNQPQHF. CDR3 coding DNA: TGCGCCAGCAGTGAGTCGTCACAGGGGAATCAGCCCCAGCATTTT.

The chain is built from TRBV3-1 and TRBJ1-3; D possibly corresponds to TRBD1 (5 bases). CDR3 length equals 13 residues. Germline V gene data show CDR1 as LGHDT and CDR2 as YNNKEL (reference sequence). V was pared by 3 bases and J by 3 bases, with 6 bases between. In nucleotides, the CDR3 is TGTGCCAGCAGCCATGGGGGTGGAAACACCATATATTTT. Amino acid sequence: CASSHGGGNTIYF.

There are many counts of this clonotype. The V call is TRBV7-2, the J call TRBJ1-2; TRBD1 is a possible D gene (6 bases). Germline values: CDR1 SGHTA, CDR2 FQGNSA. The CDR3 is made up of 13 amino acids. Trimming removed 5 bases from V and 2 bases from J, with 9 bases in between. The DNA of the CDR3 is TGTGCCAGCAGCCCCGGACAGAACTATGGCTACACCTTC. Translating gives CASSPGQNYGYTF.

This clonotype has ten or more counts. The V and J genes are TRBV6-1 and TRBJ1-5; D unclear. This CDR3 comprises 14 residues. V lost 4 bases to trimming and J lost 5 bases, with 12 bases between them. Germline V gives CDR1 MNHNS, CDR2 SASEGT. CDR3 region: CASSVENGDQPQHF. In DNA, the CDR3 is TGTGCCAGCAGTGTTGAGAACGGAGATCAGCCCCAGCATTTT.

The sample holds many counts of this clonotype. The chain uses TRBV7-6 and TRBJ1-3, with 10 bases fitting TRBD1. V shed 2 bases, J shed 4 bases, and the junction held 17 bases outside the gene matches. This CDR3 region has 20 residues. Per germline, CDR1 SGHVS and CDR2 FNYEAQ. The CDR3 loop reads CASSLPTGTGEKEAGNTIYF. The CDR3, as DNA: TGTGCCAGCAGCTTACCTACCGGGACAGGGGAGAAGGAGGCCGGAAACACCATATATTTT. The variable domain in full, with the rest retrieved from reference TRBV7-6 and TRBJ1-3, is GAGVSQSPRYKVTKRGQDVALRCDPISGHVSLYWYRQALGQGPEFLTYFNYEAQQDKSGLPNDRFSAERPEGSISTLTIQRTEQRDSAMYRCASSLPTGTGEKEAGNTIYFGEGSWLTVV.

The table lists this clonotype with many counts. The CDR3, as DNA: TGTGCCAGCAGTTTATCTTGGGGCAGGGCTTCCGAGCAGTACTTC. It encodes CASSLSWGRASEQYF. This chain connects TRBV12-3 or TRBV12-4 to TRBJ2-7, with D perhaps TRBD1 (5 bases). Trimming took off 2 bases at V and 6 bases at J, with 17 bases between the two ends. The CDR3 runs 15 residues.

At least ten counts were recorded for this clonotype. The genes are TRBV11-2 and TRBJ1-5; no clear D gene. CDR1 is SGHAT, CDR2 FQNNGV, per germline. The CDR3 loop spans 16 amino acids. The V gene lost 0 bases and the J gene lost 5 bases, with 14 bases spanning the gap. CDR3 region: CASSLDSGYGDQPQHF. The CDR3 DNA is TGTGCCAGCAGCTTAGATTCGGGGTATGGTGATCAGCCCCAGCATTTT. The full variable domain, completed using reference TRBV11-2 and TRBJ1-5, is EAGVAQSPRYKIIEKRQSVAFWCNPISGHATLYWYQQILGQGPKLLIQFQNNGVVDDSQLPKDRFSAERLKGVDSTLKIQPAKLEDSAVYLCASSLDSGYGDQPQHFGDGTRLSIL.

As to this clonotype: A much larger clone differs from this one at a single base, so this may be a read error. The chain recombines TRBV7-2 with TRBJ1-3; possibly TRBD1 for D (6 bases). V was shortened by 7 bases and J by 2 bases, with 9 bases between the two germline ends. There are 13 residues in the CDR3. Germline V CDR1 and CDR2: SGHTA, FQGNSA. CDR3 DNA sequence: TGTGCCAGCACACAGGGAGCTGGAAACACCATATATTTT. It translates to CASTQGAGNTIYF.

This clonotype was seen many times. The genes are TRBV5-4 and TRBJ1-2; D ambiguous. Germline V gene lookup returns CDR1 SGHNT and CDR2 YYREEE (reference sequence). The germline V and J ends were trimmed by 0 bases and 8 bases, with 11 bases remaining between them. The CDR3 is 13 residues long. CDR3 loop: CASSLVGSGGYTF. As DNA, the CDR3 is TGTGCCAGCAGCTTGGTAGGCTCTGGAGGCTACACCTTC.

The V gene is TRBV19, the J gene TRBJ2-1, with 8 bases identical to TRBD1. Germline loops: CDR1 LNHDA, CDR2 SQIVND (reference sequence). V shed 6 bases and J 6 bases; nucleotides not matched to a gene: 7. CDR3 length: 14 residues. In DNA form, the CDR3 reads TGTGCCAGTAGGAACAGGGGGTCCACCAATGAGCAGTTCTTC. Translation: CASRNRGSTNEQFF. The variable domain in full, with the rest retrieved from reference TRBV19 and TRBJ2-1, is DGGITQSPKYLFRKEGQNVTLSCEQNLNHDAMYWYRQDPGQGLRLIYYSQIVNDFQKGDIAEGYSVSREKKESFPLTVTSAQKNPTAFYLCASRNRGSTNEQFFGPGTRLTVL.